This is a list of T cell receptor beta chains from one sample in a study of T cells in tuberculosis. Assay used: immunoSEQ multiplex PCR; TCRdb lists only in-frame clones, some missing. Here the sample spans approximately 100,000 clones, roughly 93% being singletons. The sequenced sample consisted of CD1b-GMM tetramer-negative cells sorted from PBMCs. The receptor source for this set is an adult woman with latent tuberculosis. Each CDR3 is given with its conserved first and last residue. A D gene is named only where the DNA matches it firmly. The size field is filled for only some rows; it gives once, few, many or a size class.

size: -; V: TRBV10-3; D: -; J: TRBJ2-3; CDR3: CAISEAVGLSSTDTQYF; DNA: TGTGCCATCAGTGAGGCGGTGGGACTCAGTAGCACAGATACGCAGTATTTT
size: -; V: TRBV4-1; D: -; J: TRBJ2-3; CDR3: CASSQLQTGGTDTQYF; DNA: TGCGCCAGCAGCCAACTGCAAACCGGGGGCACAGATACGCAGTATTTT
size: -; V: TRBV29-1; D: -; J: TRBJ2-5; CDR3: CSVGQSYQETQYF; DNA: TGCAGCGTTGGTCAGTCGTACCAAGAGACCCAGTACTTC
size: -; V: TRBV15; D: -; J: TRBJ1-2; CDR3: CATSRDSWTVANYGYTF; DNA: TGTGCCACCAGCAGAGATTCTTGGACAGTAGCTAACTATGGCTACACCTTC
size: -; V: TRBV6-5; D: TRBD2; J: TRBJ2-1; CDR3: CASRTGPGGEQFF; DNA: TGTGCCAGCAGAACGGGACCGGGGGGTGAGCAGTTCTTC
size: -; V: TRBV6-4; D: TRBD1; J: TRBJ1-1; CDR3: CASSDHRGLGTEAFF; DNA: TGTGCCAGCAGTGACCACAGGGGGCTGGGCACTGAAGCTTTCTTT
size: once; V: TRBV7-2; D: TRBD2; J: TRBJ2-5; CDR3: CASSPRTSGGGWETQYF; DNA: TGTGCCAGCAGCCCGCGGACTAGCGGGGGAGGGTGGGAGACCCAGTACTTC
size: -; V: TRBV6-1; D: -; J: TRBJ2-5; CDR3: CASSLRVRVETQYF; DNA: TGTGCCAGCAGTCTACGGGTCCGGGTGGAGACCCAGTACTTC
size: -; V: TRBV6-1; D: TRBD1; J: TRBJ1-1; CDR3: CASRERDRMNTEAFF; DNA: TGTGCCAGCAGAGAACGGGACAGGATGAACACTGAAGCTTTCTTT
size: -; V: TRBV2; D: TRBD1; J: TRBJ1-2; CDR3: CASSETGGYGYTF; DNA: TGTGCCAGCAGTGAGACAGGGGGCTATGGCTACACCTTC
size: -; V: TRBV7-9; D: -; J: TRBJ2-1; CDR3: CASSNAGSEQFF; DNA: TGTGCCAGCAGCAATGCCGGTTCGGAGCAGTTCTTC
size: -; V: TRBV7-9; D: TRBD2; J: TRBJ2-3; CDR3: CASSLTSAGGTDTQYF; DNA: TGTGCCAGCAGCTTAACATCAGCGGGGGGCACAGATACGCAGTATTTT
size: -; V: TRBV15; D: TRBD1; J: TRBJ1-1; CDR3: CATSARQGRDTEAFF; DNA: TGTGCCACCAGCGCCCGACAGGGGAGGGACACTGAAGCTTTCTTT
size: -; V: TRBV15; D: -; J: TRBJ2-3; CDR3: CATSRDTPTDTQYF; DNA: TGTGCCACCAGCAGGGACACCCCCACAGATACGCAGTATTTT
size: -; V: TRBV30; D: TRBD1; J: TRBJ2-7; CDR3: CAWSPPGTGNEQYF; DNA: TGTGCCTGGAGCCCCCCCGGGACAGGGAACGAGCAGTACTTC
size: -; V: TRBV5-1; D: TRBD1; J: TRBJ1-2; CDR3: CASGTGGHGYTF; DNA: TGCGCCAGCGGGACAGGGGGCCATGGCTACACCTTC
size: -; V: TRBV14; D: TRBD1; J: TRBJ1-2; CDR3: CASSQGQGFGGYTF; DNA: TGTGCCAGCAGCCAGGGACAGGGGTTTGGTGGCTACACCTTC
size: -; V: TRBV4-1; D: TRBD2; J: TRBJ2-5; CDR3: CASSQVAGGQETQYF; DNA: TGCGCCAGCAGCCAAGTAGCGGGGGGTCAAGAGACCCAGTACTTC
size: -; V: TRBV7-7; D: -; J: TRBJ2-1; CDR3: CASSPLSGEQFF; DNA: TGTGCTAGCAGCCCCCTCTCGGGTGAGCAGTTCTTC
size: once; V: TRBV10-2; D: TRBD1; J: TRBJ2-7; CDR3: CASSEFGRGPEQYF; DNA: TGCGCCAGCAGTGAGTTCGGCAGGGGGCCCGAGCAGTACTTC
size: -; V: TRBV19; D: -; J: TRBJ1-5; CDR3: CASRQGYQPQHF; DNA: TGTGCCAGTAGGCAGGGCTATCAGCCCCAGCATTTT
size: -; V: TRBV10-2; D: -; J: TRBJ2-3; CDR3: CASSESRGGTDTQYF; DNA: TGCGCCAGCAGTGAATCCAGGGGAGGCACAGATACGCAGTATTTT
size: -; V: TRBV6-1; D: TRBD1; J: TRBJ1-2; CDR3: CASSDSGTGDSRYTF; DNA: TGTGCCAGCAGTGATTCCGGGACAGGGGATAGTCGCTACACCTTC
size: -; V: TRBV7-2; D: -; J: TRBJ1-2; CDR3: CASSPPAAPGTF; DNA: TGTGCCAGCAGCCCCCCCGCGGCCCCGGGTACCTTC
size: once; V: TRBV5-1; D: -; J: TRBJ1-1; CDR3: CASSAQEAGFEAFF; DNA: TGCGCCAGCAGCGCCCAGGAGGCCGGATTTGAAGCTTTCTTT
size: -; V: TRBV5-1; D: -; J: TRBJ2-3; CDR3: CASSSFGEYQTSTDTQYF; DNA: TGCGCCAGCAGCTCGTTCGGGGAATACCAAACTAGCACAGATACGCAGTATTTT
size: -; V: TRBV30; D: -; J: TRBJ2-2; CDR3: CAWTDDRNTGELFF; DNA: TGTGCCTGGACCGACGACAGGAACACCGGGGAGCTGTTTTTT
size: -; V: TRBV5-1; D: -; J: TRBJ2-3; CDR3: CASSIWGDSTDTQYF; DNA: TGCGCCAGCAGCATATGGGGGGACAGCACAGATACGCAGTATTTT
size: once; V: TRBV5-1; D: TRBD1; J: TRBJ2-3; CDR3: CASSLSGTGGSETDTQYF; DNA: TGCGCCAGCAGCTTATCCGGGACAGGGGGCTCGGAAACAGATACGCAGTATTTT
size: -; V: TRBV2; D: -; J: TRBJ2-7; CDR3: CASSVEVSYEQYF; DNA: TGTGCCAGCAGTGTGGAGGTCTCCTACGAGCAGTACTTC
size: -; V: TRBV7-3; D: -; J: TRBJ2-1; CDR3: CASSLYGGVAAEQFF; DNA: TGTGCCAGCAGCTTATATGGAGGCGTTGCGGCTGAGCAGTTCTTC
size: -; V: TRBV7-9; D: -; J: TRBJ2-2; CDR3: CASSFLYTGELFF; DNA: TGTGCCAGCAGCTTTCTGTACACCGGGGAGCTGTTTTTT
size: -; V: TRBV5-4; D: TRBD1; J: TRBJ1-1; CDR3: CASSPPPPGQGIAFF; DNA: TGTGCCAGCAGCCCTCCACCTCCGGGACAGGGCATAGCTTTCTTT
size: -; V: TRBV7-2; D: -; J: TRBJ2-5; CDR3: CASSSLETQYF; DNA: TGTGCCAGCAGCTCACTGGAGACCCAGTACTTC
size: -; V: TRBV2; D: TRBD1; J: TRBJ1-2; CDR3: CASKKDRGRSNYGYTF; DNA: TGTGCCAGTAAAAAGGACAGGGGGAGGTCTAACTATGGCTACACCTTC
size: -; V: TRBV6-5; D: TRBD2; J: TRBJ2-3; CDR3: CASRGGLAGTDTQYF; DNA: TGTGCCAGCAGAGGGGGACTAGCGGGCACAGATACGCAGTATTTT
size: -; V: TRBV6-6; D: -; J: TRBJ1-5; CDR3: CASTQGPNQPQHF; DNA: TGTGCCAGCACACAGGGCCCCAATCAGCCCCAGCATTTT